Listed below are T cell receptor beta chains from one sample, sequenced in a study of long-term antiretroviral therapy in people with HIV. Profiling relied on immunoSEQ multiplex PCR, and the TCRdb table lists in-frame clones only, not all of them. The table has fewer than 35,000 clones, approximately 97% seen once. Sequencing used unsorted PBMCs, obtained 6.9 years after starting antiretroviral therapy. Every receptor here comes from a young man with HIV. CDR3s leave out the opening cysteine and the closing phenylalanine or tryptophan. D genes are given only for firm matches. Rows may omit the clone size; those that give it use once, few, many or a size class.

abundance | v_gene | d_gene | CDR3aa
few | TRBV6-5 | TRBD1 | ASSYGTGSGNTIY
. | TRBV2 | . | ASSDRDKVGELF
. | TRBV19 | TRBD2 | ASSPALAGGAYEQY
. | TRBV15 | . | ATSRDLGDHSPLH
. | TRBV10-1 | . | ASSRTATTHSYNSPLH
. | TRBV7-2 | . | ASSLTSGDEQF
. | TRBV19 | TRBD2 | ASTLAGEGVTDTQY
once | TRBV7-9 | . | ASSSTARVRTEAF
. | TRBV5-4 | . | ASSQPPLDTEAF
. | TRBV7-8 | . | ASAGVQETQY
. | TRBV28 | . | ASSLSREKLF
. | TRBV6-5 | TRBD2 | ASSYGLAGAGNIQY
. | TRBV7-2 | . | ASSATITGAEAF
. | TRBV27 | TRBD1 | ASSLSRGKGYGYT
. | TRBV29-1 | . | SVGNFTEAF
once | TRBV7-8 | . | ASSAYREFVETQY
. | TRBV7-6 | . | ASSMLPGSPTGTYNSPLH
once | TRBV2 | TRBD1 | ASSSLDRGPYGYT
. | TRBV4-3 | . | ASSQDPTTGELF
. | TRBV4-3 | . | ASSQGPGANYGYT
. | TRBV5-1 | . | ASSLKGGSTNYGYT
. | TRBV7-2 | . | ASSTDSDTGELF
. | TRBV7-8 | . | ASSLARGWGEQY
. | TRBV10-3 | TRBD2 | AISTSSGRAWNEQF
. | TRBV6-4 | . | ASSDSVAGGYT
. | TRBV6-5 | . | ASSYLGSNYGYT
. | TRBV5-5 | . | ASSPDIWGTEAF
. | TRBV7-8 | . | ASSFVGRVNTGELF
. | TRBV7-6 | TRBD1 | ASSPRGRTGEQY
. | TRBV6-6 | . | ASNPQGGYEQY
. | TRBV25-1 | . | ASSGGGGSLGSPLH
. | TRBV7-9 | TRBD1 | ASSLRRAQGGTEAF
. | TRBV25-1 | TRBD2 | ASSETLLAGAGTDTQY
. | TRBV7-8 | TRBD1 | ASSLVSTGDAGELF
. | TRBV16 | . | ASSQSRNEQF